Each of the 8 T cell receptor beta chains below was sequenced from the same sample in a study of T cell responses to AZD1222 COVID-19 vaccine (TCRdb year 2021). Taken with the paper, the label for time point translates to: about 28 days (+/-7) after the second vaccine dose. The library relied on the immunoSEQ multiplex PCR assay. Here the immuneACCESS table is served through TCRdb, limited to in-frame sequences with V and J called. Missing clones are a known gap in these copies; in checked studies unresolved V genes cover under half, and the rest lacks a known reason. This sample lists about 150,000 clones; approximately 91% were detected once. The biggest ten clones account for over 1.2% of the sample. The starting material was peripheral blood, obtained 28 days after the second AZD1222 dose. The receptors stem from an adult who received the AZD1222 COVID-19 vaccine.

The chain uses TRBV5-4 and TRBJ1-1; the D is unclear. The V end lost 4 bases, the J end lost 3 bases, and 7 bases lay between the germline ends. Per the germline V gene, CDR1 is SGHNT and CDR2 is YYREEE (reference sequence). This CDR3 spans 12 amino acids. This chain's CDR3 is CASSLRDTEAFF. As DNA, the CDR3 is TGTGCCAGCAGCCTGAGGGACACTGAAGCTTTCTTT.

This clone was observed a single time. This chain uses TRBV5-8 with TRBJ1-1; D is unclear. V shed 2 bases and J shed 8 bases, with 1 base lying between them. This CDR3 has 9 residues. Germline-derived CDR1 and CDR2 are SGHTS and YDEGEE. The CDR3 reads CASSFEAFF. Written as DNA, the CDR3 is TGTGCCAGCAGCTTCGAAGCTTTCTTT.

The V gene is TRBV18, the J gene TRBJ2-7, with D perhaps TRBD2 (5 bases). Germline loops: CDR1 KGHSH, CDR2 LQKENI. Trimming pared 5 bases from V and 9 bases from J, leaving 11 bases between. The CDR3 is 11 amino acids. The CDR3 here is CASSITGRQYF. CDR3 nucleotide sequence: TGTGCCAGCTCAATCACTGGGAGGCAGTACTTC. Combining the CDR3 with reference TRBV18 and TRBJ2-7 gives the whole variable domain NAGVMQNPRHLVRRRGQEARLRCSPMKGHSHVYWYRQLPEEGLKFMVYLQKENIIDESGMPKERFSAEFPKEGPSILRIQQVVRGDSAAYFCASSITGRQYFGPGTRLTVT.

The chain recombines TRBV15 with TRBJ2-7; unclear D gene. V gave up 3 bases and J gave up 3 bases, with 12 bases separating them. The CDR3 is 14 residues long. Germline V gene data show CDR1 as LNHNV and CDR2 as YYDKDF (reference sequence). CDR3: CATSRGSQLYEQYF. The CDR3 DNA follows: TGTGCCACCAGCAGGGGGTCGCAGCTCTACGAGCAGTACTTC.

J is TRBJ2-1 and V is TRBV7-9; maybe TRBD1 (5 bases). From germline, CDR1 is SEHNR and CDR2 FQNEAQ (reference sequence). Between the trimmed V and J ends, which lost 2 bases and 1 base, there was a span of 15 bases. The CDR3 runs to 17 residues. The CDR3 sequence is CASSLKWSTESYNEQFF. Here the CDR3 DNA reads TGTGCCAGCAGCTTAAAGTGGTCGACAGAGTCCTACAATGAGCAGTTCTTC.

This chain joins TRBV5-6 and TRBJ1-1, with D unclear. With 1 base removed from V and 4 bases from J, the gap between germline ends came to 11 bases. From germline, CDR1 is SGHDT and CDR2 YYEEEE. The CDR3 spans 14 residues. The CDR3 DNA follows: TGTGCCAGCAGCTTGATGGGTCCTGGCACTGAAGCTTTCTTT. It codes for CASSLMGPGTEAFF.

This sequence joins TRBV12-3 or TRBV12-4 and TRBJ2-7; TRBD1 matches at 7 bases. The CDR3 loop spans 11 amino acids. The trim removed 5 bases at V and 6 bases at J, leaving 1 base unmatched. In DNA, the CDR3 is TGTGCCAGCAGTAAGGGGGCCGAGCAGTACTTC. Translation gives CASSKGAEQYF.

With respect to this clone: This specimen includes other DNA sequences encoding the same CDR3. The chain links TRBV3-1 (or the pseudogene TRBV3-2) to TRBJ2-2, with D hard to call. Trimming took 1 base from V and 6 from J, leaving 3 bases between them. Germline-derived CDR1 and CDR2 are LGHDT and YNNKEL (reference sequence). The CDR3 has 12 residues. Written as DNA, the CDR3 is TGTGCCAGCAGCCAAGTATCCGGGGAGCTGTTTTTT. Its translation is CASSQVSGELFF.